One and the same sample provided the 10 T cell receptor beta chains below, sequenced in a study of T cells after yellow fever vaccination (dated by TCRdb to the late 2010s). The receptor library was made with 5' RACE. TCRdb records Illumina HiSeq 2500 as the sequencer. The public reads were reprocessed in TCRdb via fastp at Q25 and MiXCR, keeping in-frame beta chains. CDR3 protein duplicates are merged, each entry listing the most common genes and DNA. A total of more than 25,000 distinct CDR3 sequences appear in this sample, 4.5% to 5.5% of them only once. 12% of the sample belongs to the ten largest clones. The treatment or condition label here, explained by the study, means: live attenuated yellow fever vaccine strain. The sequencing here drew on PBMCs, either bulk or a sorted T-cell subset (CD4+, CD8+, memory, or dextramer-sorted; not recorded which), taken 15 days after the yellow fever booster vaccination. Every receptor here comes from a man aged 25-45 years who received the YFV17D yellow fever vaccine.

This clonotype occurred many times. The chain has TRBV27 and TRBJ2-5; 9 bases align to TRBD2. CDR3 length: 15 residues. V lost 5 bases to trimming and J lost 4 bases; unmatched junction nucleotides: 8. Germline V gene sequence: CDR1 MNHEY, CDR2 SMNVEV (reference sequence). CDR3 sequence: CASSMGGRVGETQYF. For the CDR3, the DNA is TGTGCCAGCAGTATGGGCGGGAGGGTTGGAGAGACCCAGTACTTC.

This clonotype was counted many times. The genes are TRBV9 and TRBJ2-2; TRBD1 matches at 12 bases. V was pared by 4 bases and J by 4 bases, with 5 bases of the junction left unmatched. Germline loops: CDR1 SGDLS, CDR2 YYNGEE. The CDR3 has 16 residues. CDR3 nucleotides: TGTGCCAGCAGCCCGTGGGACAGGGGGCTCACCGGGGAGCTGTTTTTT. Its protein is CASSPWDRGLTGELFF.

This clonotype was found many times. The chain joins TRBV27 to TRBJ2-7, with 8 bases lining up with TRBD1. CDR3 length: 13 amino acids. V shed 10 bases, J shed 1 base, and the junction held 6 bases outside the gene matches. CDR1 and CDR2 (germline): MNHEY, SMNVEV (reference sequence). The CDR3 region is CATAGQGSYEQYF. CDR3 DNA: TGTGCCACCGCCGGACAGGGATCCTACGAGCAGTACTTC.

This clonotype was seen repeatedly, ten times or more. V gene TRBV5-1 combines with J gene TRBJ2-7; a possible D gene is TRBD1 (5 bases). V lost 0 bases and J lost 2, with 9 bases in between. This CDR3 comprises 14 residues. From germline, CDR1 is SGHRS and CDR2 YFSETQ. CDR3 amino acids: CASSLGQNTYEQYF. The CDR3 DNA is TGCGCCAGCAGCTTGGGACAGAACACCTACGAGCAGTACTTC.

This clonotype was recorded many times. This chain uses TRBV6-1 with TRBJ2-5; the D gene is possibly TRBD1 (6 bases). V was cut by 8 bases and J by 5 bases, with 24 bases left in between. This CDR3 comprises 16 residues. Germline CDR1 and CDR2: MNHNS and SASEGT. The CDR3 nucleotides are TGTGCCAGCCCCCCTGCCTGGGGGCAGTTGGGGGAGACCCAGTACTTC. It specifies CASPPAWGQLGETQYF.

This clonotype was recorded at least ten times. The chain uses TRBV7-2 and TRBJ2-5; D tentatively reads TRBD1 or TRBD2 (6 bases each). Germline CDR1 SGHTA, CDR2 FQGNSA. V was trimmed by 5 bases and J by 1 base, leaving 8 bases between them. This CDR3 spans 13 amino acids. CDR3 nucleotide sequence: TGTGCCAGCAGCCGGGGGCCCCAAGAGACCCAGTACTTC. It specifies CASSRGPQETQYF.

This clonotype was counted at least ten times. This rearrangement joins TRBV30 to TRBJ1-1; tentatively, D is TRBD1 (5 bases). Germline V gene data show CDR1 as GTSNPN and CDR2 as SVGIG (reference sequence). V was clipped by 3 bases and J by 0 bases, with 14 bases between them. CDR3 length: 15 residues. The CDR3 DNA sequence: TGTGCCTGGAGCCTTCAGGGCGGGATGAACACTGAAGCTTTCTTT. Translated: CAWSLQGGMNTEAFF.

This clonotype has ten or more counts. This chain connects TRBV10-2 to TRBJ2-5; TRBD2 agrees at 11 bases. This CDR3 comprises 15 residues. V was pared by 4 bases and J by 5 bases, with 6 bases of the junction left unmatched. Germline loops: CDR1 WSHSY, CDR2 SAAADI. As DNA, the CDR3 is TGCGCCAGCAGTGGAGTAGCGGGAGGGCCGGAGACCCAGTACTTC. It specifies CASSGVAGGPETQYF.

About this clonotype itself: This may arise from a read error, as a much more abundant clone is one base away. This chain uses TRBV6-2 or TRBV6-3 with TRBJ2-2; D is possibly TRBD1 or TRBD2 (5 bases each). V lost 2 bases, J lost 7 bases, and 17 bases lay in between. Germline values: CDR1 MNHEY, CDR2 SVGEGT. The CDR3 has 16 residues. For the CDR3, the DNA is TGTGCCAGCAGTTACCGGGGACGACTCCGGGGCGGGGAGCTGTTTTTT. Its protein product is CASSYRGRLRGGELFF.

There are many counts of this clonotype. This chain connects TRBV6-1 to TRBJ2-3; 8 positions agree with TRBD2. The germline CDR1 and CDR2 sequences are MNHNS and SASEGT. V trimming: 10 bases; J trimming: 9 bases; junction bases outside the gene matches: 12. The length of the CDR3 is 13 residues. The CDR3 region is CATSGGVTGTQYF. Here the CDR3 DNA reads TGTGCCACCTCGGGGGGGGTGACGGGGACGCAGTATTTT.